The rows below give T cell receptor beta chains drawn from one sample of a study of T-cell reconstitution after alpha-beta-depleted transplantation in children. Via MiXCR, TCRdb re-called the PCR reads, giving one row per CDR3 protein. The sample consists of 550,000 to 800,000 distinct CDR3 sequences, roughly 14% of them appearing once. The specimen was PBMCs, collected before TCRalphabeta/CD19-depleted stem cell transplant. The receptors shown here come from a girl aged 2 to 9 with congenital amegakaryocytic thrombocytopenia, due to receive a stem cell transplant. CDR3s include the opening cysteine and the closing phenylalanine or tryptophan. The D gene is left open where the match is weak. Clone sizes are given selectively: once, few, many, or a class where the clone is expanded.

>12|TRBJ2-3|-|TRBV12-3/TRBV12-4|-
CASSQSPDTQYF
TGTGCCAGCAGCCAGTCCCCAGATACGCAGTATTTT
>16|TRBJ2-1|-|TRBV18|-
CASSPVMDSSYNEQFF
TGTGCCAGCTCCCCGGTGATGGACAGCTCCTACAATGAGCAGTTCTTC
>17|TRBJ2-6|-|TRBV12-3/TRBV12-4|many
CASSSGQIPSGANVLTF
TGTGCCAGCAGTTCCGGACAGATCCCCTCTGGGGCCAACGTCCTGACTTTC
>19|TRBJ2-1|-|TRBV11-2|many
CASSLLEGLPLGPYNEQFF
TGTGCCAGCAGCTTACTAGAGGGACTCCCTTTAGGGCCCTACAATGAGCAGTTCTTC
>16|TRBJ2-1|TRBD2|TRBV20-1|-
CSASFSGTRDYNEQFF
TGCAGTGCTAGTTTTAGTGGGACTAGAGACTACAATGAGCAGTTCTTC
>15|TRBJ2-1|TRBD2|TRBV5-1|many
CASSSSGALENEQFF
TGCGCCAGCAGCTCTAGCGGGGCGCTAGAAAATGAGCAGTTCTTC
>15|TRBJ1-1|-|TRBV5-1|-
CASSLSPRVAPEAFF
TGCGCCAGCAGCTTGTCCCCGCGAGTGGCCCCTGAAGCTTTCTTT
>15|TRBJ1-1|TRBD1|TRBV9|many
CASSTGGSDNTEAFF
TGTGCCAGCAGTACAGGGGGCTCAGATAACACTGAAGCTTTCTTT
>15|TRBJ1-6|TRBD1|TRBV20-1|many
CSASAPGGEDSPLHF
TGCAGTGCTAGCGCGCCAGGGGGCGAGGATTCACCCCTCCACTTT
>16|TRBJ2-3|-|TRBV28|few
CASSSWDYTLPHTQYF
TGTGCCAGCAGTTCCTGGGATTATACACTCCCCCATACGCAGTATTTT
>12|TRBJ1-1|-|TRBV6-1|many
CASSRTGFEAFF
TGTGCCAGCAGCCGGACGGGATTTGAAGCTTTCTTT
>19|TRBJ2-5|-|TRBV7-8|-
CASSFPTKDMLGNTETQYF
TGTGCCAGCAGCTTTCCCACTAAAGATATGCTCGGGAACACTGAGACCCAGTACTTC
>15|TRBJ2-1|-|TRBV7-9|many
CASTQFVVSGNEQFF
TGTGCCAGCACCCAGTTCGTGGTATCGGGCAATGAGCAGTTCTTC
>12|TRBJ2-1|-|TRBV12-3/TRBV12-4|-
CASTIGGNEQFF
TGTGCCAGCACCATTGGGGGCAATGAGCAGTTCTTC
>15|TRBJ2-7|TRBD2|TRBV11-2|many
CASSSGTSGIYEQYF
TGTGCCAGCAGCTCAGGGACTAGCGGGATATACGAGCAGTACTTC
>18|TRBJ2-4|-|TRBV7-8|-
CASSSGSLVLHSKNIQYF
TGTGCCAGCAGCTCAGGGTCGCTAGTCCTACACTCCAAAAACATTCAGTACTTC
>16|TRBJ2-2|-|TRBV12-3/TRBV12-4|many
CASTPRSSGETGELFF
TGTGCCAGCACCCCTCGGAGTAGCGGAGAGACCGGGGAGCTGTTTTTT
>15|TRBJ2-1|-|TRBV20-1|many
CSARDGGASYNEQFF
TGCAGTGCTAGAGATGGGGGGGCCTCCTACAATGAGCAGTTCTTC
>20|TRBJ1-1|-|TRBV11-1|-
CASSLLRTASFSTVNTEAFF
TGTGCCAGCAGCTTACTGCGGACAGCCTCTTTTTCCACCGTGAACACTGAAGCTTTCTTT
>14|TRBJ1-2|TRBD1|TRBV28|-
CASSPRDRGYGYTF
TGTGCCAGCAGTCCCCGGGACAGGGGCTATGGCTACACCTTC
>13|TRBJ2-1|-|TRBV29-1|-
CSGVTPSYNEQFF
TGCAGCGGAGTGACACCGTCCTACAATGAGCAGTTCTTC
>14|TRBJ1-1|-|TRBV5-1|-
CANSLEGENTEAFF
TGCGCCAACAGCTTGGAAGGTGAGAACACTGAAGCTTTCTTT
>12|TRBJ2-7|-|TRBV29-1|-
CSVGEGGNEQYF
TGCAGCGTTGGAGAGGGTGGCAACGAGCAGTACTTC
>15|TRBJ2-1|TRBD2|TRBV9|once
CASSVWLAGNNKQFF
TGTGCCAGCAGCGTATGGCTAGCGGGAAATAATAAGCAGTTCTTC
>17|TRBJ2-2|TRBD2|TRBV20-1|many
CSATQLAGGLQTGELFF
TGCAGTGCTACCCAACTAGCGGGAGGCCTTCAAACCGGGGAGCTGTTTTTT
>14|TRBJ1-2|TRBD1|TRBV19|-
CASTLTGSHYGYTF
TGTGCCAGTACCCTGACAGGGAGTCACTATGGCTACACCTTC
>15|TRBJ2-7|TRBD1|TRBV5-1|many
CASKIGTGREGEQYF
TGCGCCAGCAAGATAGGGACAGGGCGGGAAGGAGAGCAGTACTTC
>13|TRBJ2-1|-|TRBV5-4|-
CASSRPTRDEQFF
TGTGCCAGCAGCCGCCCCACCAGGGATGAGCAGTTCTTC
>16|TRBJ2-7|TRBD2|TRBV4-1|-
CASSQRLAGGIYEQYF
TGCGCCAGCAGCCAACGTCTAGCGGGAGGGATCTACGAGCAGTACTTC
>16|TRBJ1-5|-|TRBV7-8|-
CASSSSYTYSNQPQHF
TGTGCCAGCAGCTCTAGCTACACCTATAGCAATCAGCCCCAGCATTTT
>13|TRBJ2-2|-|TRBV15|many
CATIATSSGELFF
TGTGCCACCATCGCAACTAGTTCCGGGGAGCTGTTTTTT
>15|TRBJ2-7|-|TRBV10-3|few
CAISESTLGSYEQYF
TGTGCCATCAGTGAGTCGACCCTGGGGTCGTACGAGCAGTACTTC
>15|TRBJ2-5|TRBD2|TRBV12-3/TRBV12-4|-
CASSLGLAGQETLYF
TGTGCCAGCAGTTTAGGGCTAGCGGGCCAAGAGACCCTGTACTTC
>13|TRBJ1-1|-|TRBV28|many
CATAVGTPFEAFF
TGTGCCACCGCGGTCGGGACTCCCTTTGAAGCTTTCTTT
>16|TRBJ1-2|TRBD1|TRBV11-2|many
CASSLGPGTAHYGYTF
TGTGCCAGCAGCTTAGGCCCGGGGACAGCGCACTATGGCTACACCTTC
>14|TRBJ2-1|-|TRBV20-1|few
CSAAWGRVFNEQFF
TGCAGTGCCGCGTGGGGCAGGGTATTCAATGAGCAGTTCTTC
>17|TRBJ2-5|TRBD2|TRBV20-1|many
CSARTYTGTSGMETQYF
TGCAGTGCTAGAACGTATACCGGGACTAGCGGGATGGAGACCCAGTACTTC
>12|TRBJ2-1|-|TRBV7-9|-
CASSQRSVVAIF
TGTGCCAGCAGCCAAAGGTCGGTCGTTGCGATCTTC
>15|TRBJ2-7|-|TRBV11-2|few
CASTRSAVEVYEQYF
TGTGCCAGCACCCGATCAGCGGTAGAGGTCTACGAGCAGTACTTC
>15|TRBJ2-1|TRBD2|TRBV7-9|-
CVSSLGTSGYNEQFF
TGTGTCAGCAGCTTGGGGACTAGCGGCTACAATGAGCAGTTCTTC
>16|TRBJ2-1|TRBD2|TRBV27|-
CASSFILAGGLDEQFF
TGTGCCAGCAGTTTTATCTTAGCGGGAGGGCTGGATGAGCAGTTCTTC
>14|TRBJ2-5|TRBD1|TRBV20-1|-
CSAWTGTGRETQYF
TGCAGTGCTTGGACCGGGACAGGGCGAGAGACCCAGTACTTC
>19|TRBJ2-3|-|TRBV5-1|-
CASSLGGFSRRTSTDTQYF
TGCGCCAGCAGCTTGGGGGGATTTTCCCGGCGTACAAGCACAGATACGCAGTATTTT
>14|TRBJ1-5|-|TRBV12-3/TRBV12-4|many
CASSLLGGNQPQHF
TGTGCCAGCAGTTTGTTGGGAGGCAATCAGCCCCAGCATTTT
>14|TRBJ2-2|-|TRBV29-1|many
CSVEDFPNTGELFF
TGCAGCGTTGAAGATTTCCCAAACACCGGGGAGCTGTTTTTT
>16|TRBJ2-3|TRBD2|TRBV12-3/TRBV12-4|many
CASSLDSGRIGDTQYF
TGTGCCAGCAGTTTAGATAGCGGGAGGATTGGAGATACGCAGTATTTT
>14|TRBJ2-1|TRBD2|TRBV20-1|many
CSASGLAALGEQFF
TGCAGTGCGTCGGGACTAGCGGCTTTAGGTGAGCAGTTCTTC
>14|TRBJ2-7|TRBD2|TRBV6-1|-
CASTKSGLVGPPYF
TGTGCCAGCACCAAATCCGGACTAGTCGGTCCTCCGTACTTC
>18|TRBJ2-1|TRBD2|TRBV7-9|-
CASSLVAGGPHYYNEQFF
TGTGCCAGCAGCTTAGTAGCGGGAGGGCCCCACTACTACAATGAGCAGTTCTTC
>16|TRBJ2-2|-|TRBV12-3/TRBV12-4|-
CASSISERVNTGELFF
TGTGCCAGCAGTATCAGCGAGCGGGTAAACACCGGGGAGCTGTTTTTT
>17|TRBJ1-3|-|TRBV12-3/TRBV12-4|-
CAKTAMGRGNSGNTIYF
TGTGCCAAAACAGCGATGGGGCGAGGGAACTCTGGAAACACCATATATTTT
>14|TRBJ2-7|-|TRBV15|-
CATSEELLTYEQYF
TGTGCCACCAGCGAAGAACTCCTTACCTACGAGCAGTACTTC
>16|TRBJ2-7|TRBD1|TRBV7-6|many
CASRPFPDRSSYEQYF
TGTGCCAGCAGGCCATTTCCGGACAGGTCCTCCTACGAGCAGTACTTC
>14|TRBJ1-2|-|TRBV20-1|many
CSARDTRTNYGYTF
TGCAGTGCTAGAGATACAAGGACCAACTATGGCTACACCTTC
>17|TRBJ2-3|-|TRBV7-6|few
CASSLVRARGGTDTQYF
TGTGCCAGCAGCTTAGTGAGAGCGAGGGGAGGCACAGATACGCAGTATTTT
>15|TRBJ2-1|TRBD2|TRBV20-1|many
CSARAGVAGGSLQFF
TGCAGTGCTAGGGCCGGGGTAGCGGGAGGTTCCCTGCAGTTCTTC
>15|TRBJ2-3|TRBD2|TRBV6-1|many
CASSELAGDVDTQYF
TGTGCCAGCAGCGAACTAGCGGGAGATGTAGATACGCAGTATTTT